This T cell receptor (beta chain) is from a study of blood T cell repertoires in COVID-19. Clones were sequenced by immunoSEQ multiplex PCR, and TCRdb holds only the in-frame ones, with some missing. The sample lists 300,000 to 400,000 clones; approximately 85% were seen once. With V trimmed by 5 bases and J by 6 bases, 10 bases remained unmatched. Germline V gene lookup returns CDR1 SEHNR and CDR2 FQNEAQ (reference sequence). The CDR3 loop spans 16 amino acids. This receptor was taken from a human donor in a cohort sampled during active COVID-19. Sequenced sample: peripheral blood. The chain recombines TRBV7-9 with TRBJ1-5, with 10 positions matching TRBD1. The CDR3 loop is CASSPPGTGVGQPQHF. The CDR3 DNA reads TGTGCCAGCAGCCCACCCGGGACAGGGGTCGGTCAGCCCCAGCATTTT.